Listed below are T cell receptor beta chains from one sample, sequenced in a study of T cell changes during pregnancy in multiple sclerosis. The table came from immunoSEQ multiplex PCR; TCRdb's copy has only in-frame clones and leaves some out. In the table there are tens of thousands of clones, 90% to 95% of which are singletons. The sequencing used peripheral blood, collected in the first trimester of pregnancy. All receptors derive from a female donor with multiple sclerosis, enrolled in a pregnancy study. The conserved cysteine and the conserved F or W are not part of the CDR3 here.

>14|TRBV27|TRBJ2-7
ASSLFIGSGSYEQY
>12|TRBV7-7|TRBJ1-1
ASSLYREGTEAF
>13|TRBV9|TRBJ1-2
ASSVDLEAKEGYT
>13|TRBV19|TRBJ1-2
ASTTGTGFGYGYT
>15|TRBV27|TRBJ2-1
ASSPGLPANPYNEQF
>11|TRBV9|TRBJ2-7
ASSVGGGFEQY
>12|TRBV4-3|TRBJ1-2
ASSQDRGSGGYT
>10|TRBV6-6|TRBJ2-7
ASSWKGDEQY
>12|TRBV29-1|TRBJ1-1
SVEPTGMNTEAF
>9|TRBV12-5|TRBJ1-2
ASGSGGGYT
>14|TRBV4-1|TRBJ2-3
ASSQTDRGITDTQY
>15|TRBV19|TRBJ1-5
ASSMSQGGAGNQPQH
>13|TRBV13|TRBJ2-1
ASSFWTGGKDEQF
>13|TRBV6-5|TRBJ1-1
ASSYTGGQGTEAF
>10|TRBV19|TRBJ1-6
ASRFGNSPLH
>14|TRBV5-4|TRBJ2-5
ASSLEASGYQETQY
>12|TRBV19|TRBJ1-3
ASRDRSSGNTIY
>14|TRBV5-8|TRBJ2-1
ASSFRTSGRANEQF
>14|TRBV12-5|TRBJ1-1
ASGLGPGGTGTEAF
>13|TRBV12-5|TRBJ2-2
ASGPPLGGTGELF
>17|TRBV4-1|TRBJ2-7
ASSQRGQGGSSPAYEQY
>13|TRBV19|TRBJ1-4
ASTTGWREGEKLF
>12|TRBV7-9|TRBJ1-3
ASSLPYSGNTIY
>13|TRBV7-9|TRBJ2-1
ASSAHYRKYNEQF
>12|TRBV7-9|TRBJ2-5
ASRPSGYWETQY
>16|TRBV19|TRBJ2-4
ASSKGPGTGKNKNIQY
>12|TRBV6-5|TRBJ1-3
ASSPGQRGNTIY
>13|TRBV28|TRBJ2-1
ASIQLGQGLDEQF
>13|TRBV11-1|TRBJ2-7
ASSLASGGNYEQY
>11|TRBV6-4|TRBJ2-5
AKTGQLQETQY
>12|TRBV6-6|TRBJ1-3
ASSTTGSGNTIY
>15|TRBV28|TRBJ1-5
ASSLSWTKYSNQPQH